This TCR beta chain was profiled in a study of T cells in Graves' hyperthyroidism and ophthalmopathy. CDR1 is GTSNPN and CDR2 is SVGIG in the germline V gene (reference sequence). Trimming left V 3 bases short and J 11 bases short, with 16 bases between. There are 12 residues in the CDR3. This clonotype came up many times. The source material, RNA transcripts, was used to amplify TCR beta CDR3 regions. The HTBI primer set served for first-round RT-PCR of the TCR CDR3. TCRdb reprocessed the multiplex PCR reads with MiXCR, giving one entry per CDR3 protein. The sample includes over 300,000 distinct CDR3 sequences, around 13% of them seen just once.

Source material: blood. The TCR sequence derives from a woman aged 55 to 70 with Graves' hyperthyroidism. The chain has TRBV30 and TRBJ1-1; no clear D. CDR3 residues: CAWRPDGRRAFF. The CDR3 DNA is TGTGCCTGGAGACCCGATGGGAGGCGGGCTTTCTTT.